Sequencing of this TCR beta chain was carried out in a study of early T cells in non-severe SARS-CoV-2 infection. The overall study: Bulk RNA from unsorted whole blood was sequenced; chains were unpaired.

The germline V gene has CDR1 ENHRY and CDR2 SYGVKD. Trimming shortened V by 7 bases and J by 7 bases, and 13 bases separated the two germline ends. The CDR3 totals 13 residues. Individual cDNA molecules were tagged with unique molecular identifiers, the study reported. TCRdb re-analysed the 5' RACE reads in MiXCR, keeping a single row per CDR3 protein. The data hold 100,000 to 120,000 distinct CDR3 sequences, with 12% observed a single time. This sequence joins TRBV10-3 and TRBJ2-2; a possible D gene is TRBD1 (6 bases). Sequencing was done on a sample of whole blood. This receptor was obtained from an adult who was a healthcare worker with PCR-confirmed SARS-CoV-2 infection or an uninfected control (not recorded which). This chain's CDR3 is CAITGLQGGELFF. The CDR3 bases are TGTGCCATCACCGGGCTACAGGGCGGGGAGCTGTTTTTT.